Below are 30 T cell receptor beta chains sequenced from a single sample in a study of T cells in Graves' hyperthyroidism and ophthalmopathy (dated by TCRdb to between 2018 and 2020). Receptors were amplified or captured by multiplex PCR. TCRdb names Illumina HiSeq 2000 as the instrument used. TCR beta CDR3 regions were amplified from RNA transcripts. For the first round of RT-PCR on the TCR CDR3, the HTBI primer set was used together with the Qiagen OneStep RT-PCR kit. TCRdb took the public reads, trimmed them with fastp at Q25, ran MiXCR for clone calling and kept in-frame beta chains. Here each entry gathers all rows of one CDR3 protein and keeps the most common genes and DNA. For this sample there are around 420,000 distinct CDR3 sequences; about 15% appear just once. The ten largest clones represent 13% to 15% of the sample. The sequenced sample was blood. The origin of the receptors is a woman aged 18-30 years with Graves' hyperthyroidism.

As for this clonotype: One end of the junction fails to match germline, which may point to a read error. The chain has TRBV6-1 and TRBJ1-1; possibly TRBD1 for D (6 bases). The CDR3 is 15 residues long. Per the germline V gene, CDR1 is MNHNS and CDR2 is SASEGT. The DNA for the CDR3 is TGTGCCAGCAGCAGACAGACAGGCGGGAACGCTGAAGCTTTCTTT. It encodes CASSRQTGGNAEAFF.

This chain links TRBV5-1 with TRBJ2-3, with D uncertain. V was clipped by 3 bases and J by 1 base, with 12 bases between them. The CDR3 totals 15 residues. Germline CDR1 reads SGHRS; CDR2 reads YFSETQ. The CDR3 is CASSSLTPGTDTQYF. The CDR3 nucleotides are TGCGCCAGCAGCTCACTAACCCCGGGCACAGATACGCAGTATTTT.

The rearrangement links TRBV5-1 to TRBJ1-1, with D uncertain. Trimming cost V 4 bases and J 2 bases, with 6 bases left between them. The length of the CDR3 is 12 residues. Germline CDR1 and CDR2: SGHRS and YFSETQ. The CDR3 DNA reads TGCGCCAGCAGCACAAGAAACACTGAAGCTTTCTTT. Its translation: CASSTRNTEAFF.

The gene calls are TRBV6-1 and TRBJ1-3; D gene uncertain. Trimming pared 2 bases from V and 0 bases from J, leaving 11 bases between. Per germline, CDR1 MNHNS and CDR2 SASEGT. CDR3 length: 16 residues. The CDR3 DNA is TGTGCCAGCAGTGAATGGGCACCCCGCTCTGGAAACACCATATATTTT. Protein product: CASSEWAPRSGNTIYF.

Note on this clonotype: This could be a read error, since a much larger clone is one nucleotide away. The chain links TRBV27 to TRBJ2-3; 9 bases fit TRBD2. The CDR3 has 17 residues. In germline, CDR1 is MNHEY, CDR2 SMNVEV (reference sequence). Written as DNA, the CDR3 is TGTACCAGCAGTTTCGCGGGACGCGGGGGGGGCACAGATACGCAGTATTTT. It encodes CTSSFAGRGGGTDTQYF.

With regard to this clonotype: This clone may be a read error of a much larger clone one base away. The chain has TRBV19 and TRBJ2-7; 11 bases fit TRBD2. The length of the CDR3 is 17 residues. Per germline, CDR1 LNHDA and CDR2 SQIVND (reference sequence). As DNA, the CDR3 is TGTGCCGGTAGTCGACACGCCGGGACTAGCGGAACCTACGAGCAGTACTTC. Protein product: CAGSRHAGTSGTYEQYF.

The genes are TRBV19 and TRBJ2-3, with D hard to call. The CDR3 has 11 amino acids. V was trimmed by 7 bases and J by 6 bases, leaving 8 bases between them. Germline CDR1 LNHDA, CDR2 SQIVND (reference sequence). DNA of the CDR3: TGTGCCAGTACTACACGCGATACGCAGTATTTT. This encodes CASTTRDTQYF.

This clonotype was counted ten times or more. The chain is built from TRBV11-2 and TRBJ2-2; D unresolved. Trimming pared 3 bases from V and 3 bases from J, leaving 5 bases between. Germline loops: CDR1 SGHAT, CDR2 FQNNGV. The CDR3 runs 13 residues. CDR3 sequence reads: CASSFGYTGELFF. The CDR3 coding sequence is TGTGCCAGCAGCTTCGGATACACCGGGGAGCTGTTTTTT. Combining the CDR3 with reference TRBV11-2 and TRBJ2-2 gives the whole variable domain EAGVAQSPRYKIIEKRQSVAFWCNPISGHATLYWYQQILGQGPKLLIQFQNNGVVDDSQLPKDRFSAERLKGVDSTLKIQPAKLEDSAVYLCASSFGYTGELFFGEGSRLTVL.

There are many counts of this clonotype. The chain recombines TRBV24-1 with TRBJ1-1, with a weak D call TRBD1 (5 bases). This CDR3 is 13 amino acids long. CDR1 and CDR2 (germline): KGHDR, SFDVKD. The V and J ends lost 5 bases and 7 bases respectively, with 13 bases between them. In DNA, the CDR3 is TGTGCCACCAGTGGATTGGGTGGGGGTGAAGCTTTCTTT. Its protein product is CATSGLGGGEAFF.

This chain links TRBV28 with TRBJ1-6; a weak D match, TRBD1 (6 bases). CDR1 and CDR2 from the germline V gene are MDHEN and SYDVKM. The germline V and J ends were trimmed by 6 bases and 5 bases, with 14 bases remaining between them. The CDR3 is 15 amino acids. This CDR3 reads CASSPRTANNSPLHF. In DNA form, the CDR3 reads TGTGCCAGCAGCCCCCGGACAGCAAATAATTCACCCCTCCACTTT.

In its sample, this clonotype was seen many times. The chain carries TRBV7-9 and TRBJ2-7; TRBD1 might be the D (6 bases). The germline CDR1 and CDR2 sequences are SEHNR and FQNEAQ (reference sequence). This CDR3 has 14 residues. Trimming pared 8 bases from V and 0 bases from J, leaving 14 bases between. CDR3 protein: CASSWGPSSYEQYF. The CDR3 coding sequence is TGTGCCAGCTCTTGGGGGCCGAGCTCCTACGAGCAGTACTTC.

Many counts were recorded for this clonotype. CDR3 sequence reads: CSAVDRRGQETQYF. Written as DNA, the CDR3 is TGCAGTGCTGTGGATCGTAGAGGGCAAGAGACCCAGTACTTC. The chain links TRBV20-1 to TRBJ2-5; possible D gene TRBD2, 5 bases. The V end lost 5 bases, the J end lost 2 bases, and 15 bases lay between the germline ends. Germline loops: CDR1 DFQATT, CDR2 SNEGSKA (reference sequence). The CDR3 runs to 14 residues.

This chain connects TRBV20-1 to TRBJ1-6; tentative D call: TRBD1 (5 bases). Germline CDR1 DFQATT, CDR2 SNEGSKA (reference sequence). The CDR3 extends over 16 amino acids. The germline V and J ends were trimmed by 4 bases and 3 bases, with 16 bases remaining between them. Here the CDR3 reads CSAKGIDGFYNSPLHF. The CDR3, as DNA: TGCAGTGCTAAGGGGATCGACGGATTCTATAATTCACCCCTCCACTTT.

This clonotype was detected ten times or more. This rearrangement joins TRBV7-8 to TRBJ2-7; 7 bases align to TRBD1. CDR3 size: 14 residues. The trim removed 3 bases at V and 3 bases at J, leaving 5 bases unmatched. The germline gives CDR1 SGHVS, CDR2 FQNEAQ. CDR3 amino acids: CASSFGAGGYEQYF. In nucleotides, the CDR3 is TGTGCCAGCAGCTTTGGGGCAGGGGGCTACGAGCAGTACTTC.

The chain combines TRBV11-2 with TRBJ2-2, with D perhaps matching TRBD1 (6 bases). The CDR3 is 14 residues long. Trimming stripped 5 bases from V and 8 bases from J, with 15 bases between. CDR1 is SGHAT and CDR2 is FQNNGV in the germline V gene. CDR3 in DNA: TGTGCCAGCAGCGCAAACTCAGGGGCTGGGGAGCTGTTTTTT. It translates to CASSANSGAGELFF.

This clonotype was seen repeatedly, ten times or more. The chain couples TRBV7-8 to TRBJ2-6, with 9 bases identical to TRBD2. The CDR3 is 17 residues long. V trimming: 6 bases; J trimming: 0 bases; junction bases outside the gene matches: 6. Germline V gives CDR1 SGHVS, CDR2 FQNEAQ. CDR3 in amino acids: CASSLRGGSSGANVLTF. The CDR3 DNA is TGTGCCAGCAGTTTGCGGGGGGGCTCCTCTGGGGCCAACGTCCTGACTTTC.

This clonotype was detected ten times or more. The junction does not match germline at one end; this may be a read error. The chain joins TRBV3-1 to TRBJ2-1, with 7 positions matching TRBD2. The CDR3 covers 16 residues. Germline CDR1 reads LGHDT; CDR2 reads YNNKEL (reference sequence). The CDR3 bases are TGTGCCAGCACCCAATCGACTAGCCACACCTACAATGAGCAGTTCTTC. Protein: CASTQSTSHTYNEQFF.

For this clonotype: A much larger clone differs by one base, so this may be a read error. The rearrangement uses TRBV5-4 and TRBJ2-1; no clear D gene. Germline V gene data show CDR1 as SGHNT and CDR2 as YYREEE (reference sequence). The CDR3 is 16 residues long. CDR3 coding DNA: TGTGCCAGCAGCTTGGATCCGCGGTTATCCTACGATGAGCAGTTCTTC. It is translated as CASSLDPRLSYDEQFF.

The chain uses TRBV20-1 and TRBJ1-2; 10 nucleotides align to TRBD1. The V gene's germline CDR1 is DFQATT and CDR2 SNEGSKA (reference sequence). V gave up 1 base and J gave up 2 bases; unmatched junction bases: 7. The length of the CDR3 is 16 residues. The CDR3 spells CSARASPGQGNYGYTF. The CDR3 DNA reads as TGCAGTGCTAGAGCCTCCCCGGGACAGGGGAACTATGGCTACACCTTC.

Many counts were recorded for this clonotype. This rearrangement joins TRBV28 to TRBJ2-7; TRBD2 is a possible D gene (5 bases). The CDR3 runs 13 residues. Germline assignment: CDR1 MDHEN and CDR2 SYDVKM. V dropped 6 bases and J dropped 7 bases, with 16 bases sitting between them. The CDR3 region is CASSFRTRLEQYF. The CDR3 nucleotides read TGTGCCAGCAGCTTCCGGACCCGACTAGAGCAGTACTTC.

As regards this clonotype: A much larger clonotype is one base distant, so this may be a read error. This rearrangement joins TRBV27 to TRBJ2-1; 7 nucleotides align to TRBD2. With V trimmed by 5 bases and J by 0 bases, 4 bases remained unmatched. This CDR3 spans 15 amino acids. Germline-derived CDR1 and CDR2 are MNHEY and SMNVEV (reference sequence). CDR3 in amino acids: CASSPGTTSYNEQFF. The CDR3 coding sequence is TGTGCCAGCAGTCCCGGGACTACCTCCTACAATGAGCAGTTCTTC.

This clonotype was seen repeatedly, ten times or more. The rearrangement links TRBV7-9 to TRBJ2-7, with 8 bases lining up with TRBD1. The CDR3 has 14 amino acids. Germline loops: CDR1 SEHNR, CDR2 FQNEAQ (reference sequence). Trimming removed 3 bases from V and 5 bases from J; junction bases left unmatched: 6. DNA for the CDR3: TGTGCCAGCAGCTTGACAGGGGATTGGAACGAGCAGTACTTC. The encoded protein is CASSLTGDWNEQYF.

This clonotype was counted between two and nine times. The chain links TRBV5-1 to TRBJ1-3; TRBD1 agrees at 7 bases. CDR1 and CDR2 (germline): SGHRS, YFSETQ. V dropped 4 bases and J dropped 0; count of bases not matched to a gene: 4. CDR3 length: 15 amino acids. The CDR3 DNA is TGCGCCAGCAGCCCGGGACAGAACTCTGGAAACACCATATATTTT. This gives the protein CASSPGQNSGNTIYF. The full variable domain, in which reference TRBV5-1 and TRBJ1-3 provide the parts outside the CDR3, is KAGVTQTPRYLIKTRGQQVTLSCSPISGHRSVSWYQQTPGQGLQFLFEYFSETQRNKGNFPGRFSGRQFSNSRSEMNVSTLELGDSALYLCASSPGQNSGNTIYFGEGSWLTVV.

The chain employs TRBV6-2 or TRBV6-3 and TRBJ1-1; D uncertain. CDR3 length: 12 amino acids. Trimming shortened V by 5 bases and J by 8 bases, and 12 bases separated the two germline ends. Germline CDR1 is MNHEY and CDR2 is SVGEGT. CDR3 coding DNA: TGTGCCAGCAGTCCGACCGCCCGAGAAGCTTTCTTT. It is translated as CASSPTAREAFF.

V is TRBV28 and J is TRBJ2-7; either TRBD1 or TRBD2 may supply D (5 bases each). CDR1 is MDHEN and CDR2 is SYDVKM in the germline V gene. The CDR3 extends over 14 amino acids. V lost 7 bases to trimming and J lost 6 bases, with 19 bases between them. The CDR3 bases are TGTGCCAGCAACCCTGGGGGTCCACAGGCCGAGCAGTACTTC. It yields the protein CASNPGGPQAEQYF.

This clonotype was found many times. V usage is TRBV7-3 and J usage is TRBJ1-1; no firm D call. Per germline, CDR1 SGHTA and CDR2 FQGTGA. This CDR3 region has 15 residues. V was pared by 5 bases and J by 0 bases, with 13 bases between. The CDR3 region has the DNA TGTGCCAGCAGCCCTAGTGGAGGGCTGAACACTGAAGCTTTCTTT. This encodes CASSPSGGLNTEAFF.

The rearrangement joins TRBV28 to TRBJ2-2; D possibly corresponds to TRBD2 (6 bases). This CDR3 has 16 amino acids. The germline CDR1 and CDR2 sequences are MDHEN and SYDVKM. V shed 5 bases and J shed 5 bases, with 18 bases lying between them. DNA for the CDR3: TGTGCCAGCAGTCCGAGACTAGGGTCGGGTACCGGGGAGCTGTTTTTT. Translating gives CASSPRLGSGTGELFF. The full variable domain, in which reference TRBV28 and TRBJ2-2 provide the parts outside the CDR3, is DVKVTQSSRYLVKRTGEKVFLECVQDMDHENMFWYRQDPGLGLRLIYFSYDVKMKEKGDIPEGYSVSREKKERFSLILESASTNQTSMYLCASSPRLGSGTGELFFGEGSRLTVL.

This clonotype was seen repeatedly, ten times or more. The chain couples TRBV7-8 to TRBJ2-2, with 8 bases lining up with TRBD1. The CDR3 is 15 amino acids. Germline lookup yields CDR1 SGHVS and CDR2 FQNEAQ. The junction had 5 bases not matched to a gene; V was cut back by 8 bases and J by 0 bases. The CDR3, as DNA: TGTGCCAGCCGCGGACAGGGCGCGAACACCGGGGAGCTGTTTTTT. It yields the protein CASRGQGANTGELFF.

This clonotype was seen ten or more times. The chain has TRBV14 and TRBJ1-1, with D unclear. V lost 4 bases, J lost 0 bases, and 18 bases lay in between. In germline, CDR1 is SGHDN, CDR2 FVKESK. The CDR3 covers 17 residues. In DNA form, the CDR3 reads TGTGCCAGCAGCCCCCAAGCGGCAGTACCCCTGAACACTGAAGCTTTCTTT. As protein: CASSPQAAVPLNTEAFF.

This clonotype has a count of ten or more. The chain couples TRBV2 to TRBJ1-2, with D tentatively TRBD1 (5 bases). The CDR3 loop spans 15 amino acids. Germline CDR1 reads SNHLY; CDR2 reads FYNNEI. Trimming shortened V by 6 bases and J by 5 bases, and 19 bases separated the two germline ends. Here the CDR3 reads CASRLQDLGGYGYTF. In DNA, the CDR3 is TGTGCCAGCAGATTACAGGACCTCGGGGGGTATGGCTACACCTTC.